This TCR beta chain was recorded in a study of cytomegalovirus exposure and HLA in healthy donors. The study's findings and limits: Reports state that TCR beta sequences accurately predicted most subjects' HLA-A and HLA-B alleles. Most TCR sequences were rare, but some public TCRs occurred in many donors.

Primers included in the PCR were 60 Vbeta and 13 Jbeta primers. Original processing notes: In a later analysis, tens of millions of unique TCR beta chains included roughly 11 million shared by two or more donors. Generated by immunoSEQ multiplex PCR, the TCRdb table keeps only in-frame clones and is missing some. D and trimming were read from the DNA, whereas the V and J calls and clone size are those reported in that table. The data contain 200,000 to 250,000 clones, almost 80% of them singletons. Of note for this clone: Its target is unknown.

Germline V gene data show CDR1 as MNHEY and CDR2 as SVGAGI. This CDR3 is 10 amino acids long. The trim removed 8 bases at V and 11 bases at J, leaving 4 bases unmatched. The TCR originated in a male donor in good health and CMV-seronegative. The sample was PBMCs. The chain couples TRBV6-5 to TRBJ2-5; TRBD2 matches 8 bases. The CDR3 here is CASGPGGQYF. The DNA for the CDR3 is TGTGCCAGCGGCCCGGGGGGGCAGTACTTC.